One T cell receptor (beta chain) is described in this entry. Its antigen is undetermined. Profiling relied on immunoSEQ multiplex PCR, and the TCRdb table lists in-frame clones only, not all of them. The sample has approximately 64,000 clones, roughly 84% seen once. This entry comes from a study of a mutant IDH1 vaccine in newly diagnosed glioma. The wider study: The start of vaccination came 4-6 weeks after radiotherapy alone, or with temozolomide cycles. The therapy given earlier, which was standard therapy, consisted of radiotherapy, temozolomide, or both, and most of the patients received both.

The time point here: week 11, during vaccination. Doses of 300 ug of mutant IDH1 20-mer peptide were given with topical imiquimod. Specimen: PBMCs, collected from a glioma patient whose treatment included an IDH1 peptide vaccine. This TCR derives from a woman aged 45-60 years with glioma.

DNA of the CDR3: TGCGCCAGCATCGAGGGGTATAGAGGTCAGCGGGAGACCCAGTACTTC. This gives the protein CASIEGYRGQRETQYF. V usage is TRBV5-1 and J usage is TRBJ2-5; D tentatively reads TRBD1 or TRBD2 (5 bases each). This CDR3 comprises 16 residues. Between the trimmed V and J ends, which lost 6 bases and 5 bases, there was a span of 23 bases. Per the germline V gene, CDR1 is SGHRS and CDR2 is YFSETQ.